This T cell receptor (beta chain) was sequenced for a study of CD4 T cells in relation to SARS-CoV-2 and coronaviruses. Study information: Controls used an HIV-1 Nef peptide pool or no peptide. Crossreactive spike epitopes shared across donors were mapped to their HLA restriction.

Sequencing used immunoSEQ multiplex PCR; TCRdb keeps in-frame clones, though not all of them. The sample holds around 25,000 clones, 75% to 80% seen once. The unexposed donors gave CD4+ T cells in about 2010-2019, prior to COVID-19. CD4+ T cells were isolated from the cells after about ten days of culture. Cells permitting, SARS-CoV-2 S/N and four cold-coronavirus spikes were tested on unexposed-donor CD4+ T cells. This clone has just a few counts. Its antigen is undetermined. This CDR3 has 15 amino acids. V shed 6 bases, J shed 10 bases, and the junction held 9 bases outside the gene matches. The germline V gene has CDR1 SGHAT and CDR2 FQNNGV.

Sequencing was done on a sample of CD4+ T cells from PBMCs, cultured in vitro. The clonotype was recovered from a human donor in good health. The J gene is TRBJ1-6, the V gene TRBV11-2; 10 bases match TRBD1. This CDR3 is CASRRPGQGLSPLHF. In nucleotides, the CDR3 is TGTGCCAGCAGACGACCGGGACAGGGGTTGTCACCCCTCCACTTT.